One and the same sample provided the 18 T cell receptor beta chains below, sequenced in a study of T cell changes during pregnancy in multiple sclerosis. Profiled with immunoSEQ multiplex PCR; TCRdb holds only in-frame clones, not every one. This table holds 20,000 or so clones, around 86% found once. The specimen was CD8+ T cells from peripheral blood mononuclear cells, collected in the third trimester of pregnancy. Receptors were obtained from a female donor in good health, enrolled as a control in a pregnancy study.

This chain uses TRBV5-1 with TRBJ1-5; D is unclear. The germline gives CDR1 SGHRS, CDR2 YFSETQ. V was cut by 5 bases and J by 6 bases, with 6 bases left in between. The CDR3 is 11 residues long. DNA of the CDR3: TGCGCCAGCAGGTTTCTTCAGCCCCAGCATTTT. Protein product: CASRFLQPQHF.

The J gene is TRBJ1-4, the V gene TRBV4-2, with D perhaps matching TRBD1 (6 bases). Trimming cost V 1 base and J 5 bases, with 14 bases left between them. Germline V CDR1 and CDR2: LGHNA, YNFKEQ. The CDR3 spans 16 residues. CDR3 nucleotides: TGTGCCAGCAGCCAAGCCTCGGGACAAGGAAATGAAAAACTGTTTTTT. Its protein product is CASSQASGQGNEKLFF.

The chain carries TRBV7-3 and TRBJ2-7; 9 bases align to TRBD2. The J segment lost 5 bases and the V segment lost 6 bases, leaving 5 bases of the junction unmatched. The CDR3 sequence is 13 residues long. Germline CDR1 reads SGHTA; CDR2 reads FQGTGA. The CDR3 spells CASRPSGDHEQYF. The CDR3 bases are TGTGCCAGCAGACCTAGCGGGGACCACGAGCAGTACTTC.

The chain recombines TRBV27 with TRBJ1-2, with TRBD1 matching over 8 bases. There are 15 residues in the CDR3. Germline trimming cut 5 bases from V and 8 bases from J; bases unmatched to any gene: 13. The germline CDR1 and CDR2 sequences are MNHEY and SMNVEV (reference sequence). Here the CDR3 DNA reads TGTGCCAGCAGTCCCTCGTTGACAGGGGTGAGGGGCTACACCTTC. This gives the protein CASSPSLTGVRGYTF.

This chain connects TRBV7-9 to TRBJ2-7; TRBD2 matches 11 bases. Germline lookup yields CDR1 SEHNR and CDR2 FQNEAQ (reference sequence). The CDR3 is 16 residues long. Unmatched junction bases numbered 7, after V lost 4 bases and J lost 2 bases. The CDR3 spells CASSSTGTSGAYEQYF. CDR3 DNA: TGTGCCAGCAGCTCCACCGGGACTAGCGGTGCCTACGAGCAGTACTTC. The complete variable domain, with remaining parts taken from reference TRBV7-9 and TRBJ2-7, reads DTGVSQNPRHKITKRGQNVTFRCDPISEHNRLYWYRQTLGQGPEFLTYFQNEAQLEKSRLLSDRFSAERPKGSFSTLEIQRTEQGDSAMYLCASSSTGTSGAYEQYFGPGTRLTVT.

The rearrangement joins TRBV18 to TRBJ1-5, with TRBD1 identical over 8 bases. CDR3 length equals 20 residues. Germline lookup yields CDR1 KGHSH and CDR2 LQKENI. J lost 3 bases, V lost 3 bases, and 19 bases had no gene match. CDR3 protein: CASSPSPLPGQVHFNQPQHF. The CDR3, as DNA: TGTGCCAGCTCACCGTCCCCACTTCCGGGACAGGTACACTTCAATCAGCCCCAGCATTTT.

The J gene is TRBJ1-2, the V gene TRBV4-3; D not certain. V lost 1 base and J lost 4, with 13 bases in between. From germline, CDR1 is LGHNA and CDR2 YSLEER. This CDR3 spans 15 amino acids. CDR3 in amino acids: CASSQGGIAIYGYTF. The CDR3 coding sequence is TGCGCCAGCAGCCAAGGCGGCATCGCGATCTATGGCTACACCTTC.

This clone was detected only once. V gene TRBV9 combines with J gene TRBJ2-1; D possibly corresponds to TRBD2 (5 bases). Germline loops: CDR1 SGDLS, CDR2 YYNGEE. Trimming cost V 0 bases and J 8 bases, with 9 bases left between them. The CDR3 totals 13 residues. CDR3 coding DNA: TGTGCCAGCAGCGTAGGTCTCGGGGATGAGCAGTTCTTC. Encoded protein: CASSVGLGDEQFF. Using reference TRBV9 and TRBJ2-1 for the parts outside the CDR3, the full variable domain is DSGVTQTPKHLITATGQRVTLRCSPRSGDLSVYWYQQSLDQGLQFLIQYYNGEERAKGNILERFSAQQFPDLHSELNLSSLELGDSALYFCASSVGLGDEQFFGPGTRLTVL.

The rearrangement joins TRBV10-3 to TRBJ1-1; a possible D gene is TRBD1 (6 bases). Germline assignment: CDR1 ENHRY and CDR2 SYGVKD. The CDR3 sequence is 15 residues long. Between the trimmed V and J ends, which lost 6 bases and 2 bases, there was a span of 16 bases. Here the CDR3 reads CAIRDITGTNTEAFF. DNA of the CDR3: TGTGCCATCAGGGACATCACAGGGACAAACACTGAAGCTTTCTTT.

The chain recombines TRBV14 with TRBJ1-2; possible D gene TRBD1, 6 bases. This CDR3 spans 13 amino acids. Germline-derived CDR1 and CDR2 are SGHDN and FVKESK. The V and J ends lost 4 bases and 6 bases respectively, with 12 bases between them. CDR3: CASSLGGPDGYTF. The CDR3 bases are TGTGCCAGCAGCCTGGGGGGGCCAGATGGCTACACCTTC.

This sequence joins TRBV9 and TRBJ2-2; 8 nucleotides line up with TRBD2. Germline CDR1 and CDR2: SGDLS and YYNGEE. There are 18 residues in the CDR3. The ends lost 2 bases at V and 4 bases at J; junction bases unmatched: 13. As DNA, the CDR3 is TGTGCCAGCAGCGTGACTGGATTAGCGGGGTCGGGCACCGGGGAGCTGTTTTTT. This encodes CASSVTGLAGSGTGELFF.

The chain employs TRBV4-1 and TRBJ2-1; D call uncertain. CDR3 size: 12 residues. CDR1 is MGHRA, CDR2 YSYEKL, per germline. V was pared by 1 base and J by 8 bases, with 6 bases between. In nucleotides, the CDR3 is TGCGCCAGCAGCCAAGTCGAGTATGAGCAGTTCTTC. As protein: CASSQVEYEQFF.

The chain links TRBV25-1 to TRBJ1-1; D not certain. The germline V and J ends were trimmed by 8 bases and 2 bases, with 12 bases remaining between them. Germline-derived CDR1 and CDR2 are MGHDK and SYGVNS. The CDR3 runs to 13 residues. The CDR3 spells CASAAGSNTEAFF. Here the CDR3 DNA reads TGTGCCAGCGCCGCGGGATCCAACACTGAAGCTTTCTTT.

This clone was detected only once. This sequence joins TRBV4-3 and TRBJ2-3; tentatively, D is TRBD2 (5 bases). The germline V gene encodes CDR1 LGHNA and CDR2 YSLEER. The length of the CDR3 is 16 residues. The germline V and J ends were trimmed by 0 bases and 8 bases, with 18 bases remaining between them. DNA of the CDR3: TGCGCCAGCAGCCAAGATGGTCTAGGGAGTCGAGGTACGCAGTATTTT. Amino acid sequence: CASSQDGLGSRGTQYF.

The V gene is TRBV4-3, the J gene TRBJ1-5; no clear D. The CDR3 contains 18 residues. V was cut by 0 bases and J by 5 bases, with 20 bases left in between. Germline V gives CDR1 LGHNA, CDR2 YSLEER. The CDR3 nucleotides read TGCGCCAGCAGCCAAGATCGGGGTAAAGTGACTGGGTATCAGCCCCAGCATTTT. Translation gives CASSQDRGKVTGYQPQHF.

The sample holds a few counts of this clone. V and J are TRBV18 and TRBJ2-1; TRBD1 matches at 11 bases. This CDR3 contains 15 residues. Germline lookup yields CDR1 KGHSH and CDR2 LQKENI. With 2 bases clipped from V and 6 bases from J, the junction kept 3 bases outside the gene matches. Written as DNA, the CDR3 is TGTGCCAGCTCACCAGGACAGGGGGCGCCCAATGAGCAGTTCTTC. Amino acid sequence: CASSPGQGAPNEQFF.

The gene calls are TRBV2 and TRBJ1-2; a possible D gene is TRBD1 (5 bases). The germline V and J ends were trimmed by 0 bases and 4 bases, with 9 bases remaining between them. Germline V CDR1 and CDR2: SNHLY, FYNNEI. The CDR3 length is 14 residues. The CDR3 is CASSEAGEAYGYTF. The CDR3 DNA reads TGTGCCAGCAGTGAAGCAGGGGAGGCCTATGGCTACACCTTC.

The sample holds a few counts of this clone. The V call is TRBV7-3, the J call TRBJ1-5; D may be TRBD1 (5 bases). The CDR3 sequence is 13 residues long. Trimming took off 2 bases at V and 5 bases at J, with 7 bases between the two ends. Looked up from germline, CDR1 is SGHTA and CDR2 is FQGTGA. The CDR3 DNA reads TGTGCCAGCAGCTTAGGGGCCTATCAGCCCCAGCATTTT. This gives the protein CASSLGAYQPQHF.